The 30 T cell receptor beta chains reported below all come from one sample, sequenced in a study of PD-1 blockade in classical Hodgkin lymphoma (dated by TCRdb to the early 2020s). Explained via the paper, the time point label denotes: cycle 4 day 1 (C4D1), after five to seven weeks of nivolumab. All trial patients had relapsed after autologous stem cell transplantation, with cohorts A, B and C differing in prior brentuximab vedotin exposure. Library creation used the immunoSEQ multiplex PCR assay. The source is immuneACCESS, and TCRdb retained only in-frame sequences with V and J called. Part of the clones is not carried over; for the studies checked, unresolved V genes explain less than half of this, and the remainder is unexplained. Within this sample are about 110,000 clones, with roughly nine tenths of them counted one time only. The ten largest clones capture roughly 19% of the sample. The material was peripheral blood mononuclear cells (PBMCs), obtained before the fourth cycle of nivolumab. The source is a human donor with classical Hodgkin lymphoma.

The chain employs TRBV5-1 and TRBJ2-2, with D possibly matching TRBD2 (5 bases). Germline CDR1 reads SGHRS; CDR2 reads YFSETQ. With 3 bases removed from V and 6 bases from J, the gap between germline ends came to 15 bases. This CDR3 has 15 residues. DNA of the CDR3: TGCGCCAGCAGCTGGACTTCCCCGGGGTCCGGGGAGCTGTTTTTT. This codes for CASSWTSPGSGELFF.

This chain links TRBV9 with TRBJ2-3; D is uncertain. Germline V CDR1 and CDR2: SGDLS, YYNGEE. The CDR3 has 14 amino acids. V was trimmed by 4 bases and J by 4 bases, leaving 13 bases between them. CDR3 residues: CASSPTHESDTQYF. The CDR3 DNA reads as TGTGCCAGCAGCCCAACCCATGAGTCAGATACGCAGTATTTT.

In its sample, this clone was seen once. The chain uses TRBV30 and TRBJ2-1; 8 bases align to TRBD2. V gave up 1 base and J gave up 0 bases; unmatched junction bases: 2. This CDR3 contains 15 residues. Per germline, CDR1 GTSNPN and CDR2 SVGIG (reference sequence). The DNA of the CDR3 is TGTGCCTGGAGTGGGAGCGGGAGCTCCTACAATGAGCAGTTCTTC. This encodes CAWSGSGSSYNEQFF.

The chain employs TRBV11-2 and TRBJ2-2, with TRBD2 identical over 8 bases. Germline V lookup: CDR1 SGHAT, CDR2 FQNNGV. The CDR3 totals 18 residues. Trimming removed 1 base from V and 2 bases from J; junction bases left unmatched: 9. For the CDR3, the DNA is TGTGCCAGCAGCTTAGTTGGACGGCGGGAGGCCAACACCGGGGAGCTGTTTTTT. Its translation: CASSLVGRREANTGELFF.

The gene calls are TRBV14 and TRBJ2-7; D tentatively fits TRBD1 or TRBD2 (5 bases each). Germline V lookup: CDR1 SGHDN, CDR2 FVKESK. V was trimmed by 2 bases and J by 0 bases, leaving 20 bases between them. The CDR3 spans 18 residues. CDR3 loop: CASSQNRIGTGSSYEQYF. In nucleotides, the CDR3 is TGTGCCAGCAGCCAAAACCGAATCGGGACGGGAAGCTCCTACGAGCAGTACTTC.

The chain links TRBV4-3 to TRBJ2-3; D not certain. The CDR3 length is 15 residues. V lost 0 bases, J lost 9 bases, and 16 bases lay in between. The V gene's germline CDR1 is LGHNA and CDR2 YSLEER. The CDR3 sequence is CASSQDWTLVGTQYF. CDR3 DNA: TGCGCCAGCAGCCAAGACTGGACCCTGGTCGGGACGCAGTATTTT.

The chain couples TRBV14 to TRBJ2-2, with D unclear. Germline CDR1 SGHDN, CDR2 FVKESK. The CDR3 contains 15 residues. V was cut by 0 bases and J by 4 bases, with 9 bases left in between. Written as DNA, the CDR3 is TGTGCCAGCAGCCAAGACGCGTGGGTCACCGGGGAGCTGTTTTTT. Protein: CASSQDAWVTGELFF.

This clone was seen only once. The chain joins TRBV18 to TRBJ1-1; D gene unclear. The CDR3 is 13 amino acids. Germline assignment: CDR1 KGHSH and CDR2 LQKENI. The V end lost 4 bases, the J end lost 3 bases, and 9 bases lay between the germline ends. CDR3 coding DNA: TGTGCCAGCTCACGAGACCAGCACACTGAAGCTTTCTTT. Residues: CASSRDQHTEAFF.

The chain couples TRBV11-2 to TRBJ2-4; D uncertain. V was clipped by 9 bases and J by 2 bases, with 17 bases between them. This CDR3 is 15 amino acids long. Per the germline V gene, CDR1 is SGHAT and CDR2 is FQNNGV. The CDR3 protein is CASESPLVSKNIQYF. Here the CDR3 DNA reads TGTGCCAGTGAGAGTCCATTAGTGTCCAAAAACATTCAGTACTTC. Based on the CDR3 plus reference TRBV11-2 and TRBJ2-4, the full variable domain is EAGVAQSPRYKIIEKRQSVAFWCNPISGHATLYWYQQILGQGPKLLIQFQNNGVVDDSQLPKDRFSAERLKGVDSTLKIQPAKLEDSAVYLCASESPLVSKNIQYFGAGTRLSVL.

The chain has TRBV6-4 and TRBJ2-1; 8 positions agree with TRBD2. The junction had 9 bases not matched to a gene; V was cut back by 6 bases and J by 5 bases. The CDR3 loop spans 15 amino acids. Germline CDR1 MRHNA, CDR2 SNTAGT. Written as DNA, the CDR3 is TGTGCCAGCAGCGCTAGCGGGTTATCCCACAATGAGCAGTTCTTC. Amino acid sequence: CASSASGLSHNEQFF.

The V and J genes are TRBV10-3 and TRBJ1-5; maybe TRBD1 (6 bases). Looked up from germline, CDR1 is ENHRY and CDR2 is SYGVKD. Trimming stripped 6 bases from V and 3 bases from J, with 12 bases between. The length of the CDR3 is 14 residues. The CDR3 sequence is CAISLTGNNQPQHF. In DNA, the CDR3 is TGTGCCATCAGCCTTACAGGGAACAATCAGCCCCAGCATTTT.

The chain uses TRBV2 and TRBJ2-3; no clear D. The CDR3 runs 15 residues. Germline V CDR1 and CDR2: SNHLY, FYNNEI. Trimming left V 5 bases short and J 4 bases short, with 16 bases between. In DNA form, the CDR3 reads TGTGCCAGCAGTAAAGGGTACATTTCACCAGATACGCAGTATTTT. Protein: CASSKGYISPDTQYF.

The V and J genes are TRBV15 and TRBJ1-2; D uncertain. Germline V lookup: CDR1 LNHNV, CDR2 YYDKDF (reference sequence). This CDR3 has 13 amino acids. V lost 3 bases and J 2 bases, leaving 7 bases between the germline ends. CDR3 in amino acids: CATSSRRNYGYTF. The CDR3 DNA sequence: TGTGCCACCAGCAGTCGTCGGAACTATGGCTACACCTTC.

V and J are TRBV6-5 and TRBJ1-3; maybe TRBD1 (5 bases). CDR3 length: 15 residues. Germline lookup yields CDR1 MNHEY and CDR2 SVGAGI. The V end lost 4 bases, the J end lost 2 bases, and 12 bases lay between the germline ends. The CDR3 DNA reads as TGTGCCAGCAGTTCCCCTGGGGGTCCTGGAAACACCATATATTTT. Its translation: CASSSPGGPGNTIYF.

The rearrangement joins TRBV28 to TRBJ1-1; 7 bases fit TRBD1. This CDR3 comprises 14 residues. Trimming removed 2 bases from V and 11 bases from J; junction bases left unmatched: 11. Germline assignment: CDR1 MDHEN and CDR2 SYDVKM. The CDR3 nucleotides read TGTGCCAGCAGTTTACAGTTGAACAGGGGTACGGCTTTCTTT. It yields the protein CASSLQLNRGTAFF.

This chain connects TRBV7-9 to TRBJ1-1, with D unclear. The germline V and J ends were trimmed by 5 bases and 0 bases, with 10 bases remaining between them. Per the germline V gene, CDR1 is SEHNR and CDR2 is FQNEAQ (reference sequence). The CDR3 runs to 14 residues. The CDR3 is CASSQQLMNTEAFF. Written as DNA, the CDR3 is TGTGCCAGCAGCCAACAGCTAATGAACACTGAAGCTTTCTTT. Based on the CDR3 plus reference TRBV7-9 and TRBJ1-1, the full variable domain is DTGVSQNPRHKITKRGQNVTFRCDPISEHNRLYWYRQTLGQGPEFLTYFQNEAQLEKSRLLSDRFSAERPKGSFSTLEIQRTEQGDSAMYLCASSQQLMNTEAFFGQGTRLTVV.

This chain's CDR3 is CASSFSSGDNYGYTF. The CDR3 DNA reads TGTGCCAGCAGCTTTTCGTCCGGAGATAACTATGGCTACACCTTC. The gene calls are TRBV7-2 and TRBJ1-2; no definite D call. The germline V gene encodes CDR1 SGHTA and CDR2 FQGNSA. The V end was cut by 3 bases, the J end by 1 base, with 12 bases between. The CDR3 runs to 15 residues.

CDR3 sequence: CASSPGTANTEAFF. CDR3 DNA sequence: TGTGCCAGCAGCCCGGGGACAGCTAACACTGAAGCTTTCTTT. The genes are TRBV7-9 and TRBJ1-1; 7 nucleotides line up with TRBD1. There are 14 residues in the CDR3. Germline V gives CDR1 SEHNR, CDR2 FQNEAQ (reference sequence). With V trimmed by 5 bases and J by 2 bases, 5 bases remained unmatched.

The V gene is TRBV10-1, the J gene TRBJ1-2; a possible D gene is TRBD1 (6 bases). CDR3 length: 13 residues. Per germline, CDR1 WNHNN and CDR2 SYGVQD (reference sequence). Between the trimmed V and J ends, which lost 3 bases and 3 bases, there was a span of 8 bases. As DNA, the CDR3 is TGCGCCAGCAGTGAACAGGGCGACTATGGCTACACCTTC. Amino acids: CASSEQGDYGYTF.

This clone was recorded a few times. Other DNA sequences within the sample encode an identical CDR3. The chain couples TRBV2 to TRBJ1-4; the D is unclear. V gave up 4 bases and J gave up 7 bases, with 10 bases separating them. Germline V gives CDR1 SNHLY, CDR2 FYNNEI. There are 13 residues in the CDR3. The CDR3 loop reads CASSVQEGEKLFF. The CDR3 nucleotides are TGTGCCAGCAGTGTTCAAGAGGGTGAAAAACTGTTTTTT.

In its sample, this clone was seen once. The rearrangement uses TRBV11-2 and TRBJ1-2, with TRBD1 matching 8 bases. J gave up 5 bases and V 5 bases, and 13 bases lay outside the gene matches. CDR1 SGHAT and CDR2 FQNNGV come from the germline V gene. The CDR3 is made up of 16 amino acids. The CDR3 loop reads CASSKSRGRGLYGYTF. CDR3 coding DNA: TGTGCCAGCAGCAAATCCAGGGGGCGCGGGCTATATGGCTACACCTTC.

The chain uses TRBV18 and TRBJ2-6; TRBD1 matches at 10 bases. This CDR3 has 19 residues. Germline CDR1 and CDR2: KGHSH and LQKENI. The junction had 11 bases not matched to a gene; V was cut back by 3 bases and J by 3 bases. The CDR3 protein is CASSPGQGRGIGGANVLTF. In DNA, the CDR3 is TGTGCCAGCTCACCGGGACAGGGGAGAGGTATCGGTGGGGCCAACGTCCTGACTTTC. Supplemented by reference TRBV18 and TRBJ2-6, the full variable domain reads NAGVMQNPRHLVRRRGQEARLRCSPMKGHSHVYWYRQLPEEGLKFMVYLQKENIIDESGMPKERFSAEFPKEGPSILRIQQVVRGDSAAYFCASSPGQGRGIGGANVLTFGAGSRLTVL.

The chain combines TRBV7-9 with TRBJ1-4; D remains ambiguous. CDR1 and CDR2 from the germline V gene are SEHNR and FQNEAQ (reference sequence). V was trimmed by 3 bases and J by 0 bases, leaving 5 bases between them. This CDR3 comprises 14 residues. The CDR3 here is CASSLDATNEKLFF. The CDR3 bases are TGTGCCAGCAGCTTGGATGCAACTAATGAAAAACTGTTTTTT.

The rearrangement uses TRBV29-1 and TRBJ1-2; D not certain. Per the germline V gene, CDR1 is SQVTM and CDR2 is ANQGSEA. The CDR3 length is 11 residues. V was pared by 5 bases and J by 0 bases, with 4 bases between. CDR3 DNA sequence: TGCAGCGTTTCGGCTAACTATGGCTACACCTTC. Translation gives CSVSANYGYTF. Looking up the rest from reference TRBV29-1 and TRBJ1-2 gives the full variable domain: SAVISQKPSRDICQRGTSLTIQCQVDSQVTMMFWYRQQPGQSLTLIATANQGSEATYESGFVIDKFPISRPNLTFSTLTVSNMSPEDSSIYLCSVSANYGYTFGSGTRLTVV.

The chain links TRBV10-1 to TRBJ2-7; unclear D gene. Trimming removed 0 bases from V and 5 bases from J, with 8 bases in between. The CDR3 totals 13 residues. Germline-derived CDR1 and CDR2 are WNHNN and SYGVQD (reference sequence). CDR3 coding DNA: TGCGCCAGCAGTGAGTCGATCAAGGACGAGCAGTACTTC. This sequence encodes CASSESIKDEQYF.

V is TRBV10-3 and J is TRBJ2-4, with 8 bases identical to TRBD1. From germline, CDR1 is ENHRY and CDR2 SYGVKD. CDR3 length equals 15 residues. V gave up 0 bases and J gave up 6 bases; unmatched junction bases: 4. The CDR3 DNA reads TGTGCCATCAGTGAGTCGGACAGGGCTCCAAACATTCAGTACTTC. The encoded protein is CAISESDRAPNIQYF.

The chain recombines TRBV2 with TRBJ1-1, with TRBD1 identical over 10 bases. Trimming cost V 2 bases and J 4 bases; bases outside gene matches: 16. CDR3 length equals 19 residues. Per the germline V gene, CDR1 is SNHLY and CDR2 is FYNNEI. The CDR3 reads CASSENWGTGVFMFTEAFF. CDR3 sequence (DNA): TGTGCCAGCAGTGAAAATTGGGGGACAGGGGTTTTCATGTTCACTGAAGCTTTCTTT.

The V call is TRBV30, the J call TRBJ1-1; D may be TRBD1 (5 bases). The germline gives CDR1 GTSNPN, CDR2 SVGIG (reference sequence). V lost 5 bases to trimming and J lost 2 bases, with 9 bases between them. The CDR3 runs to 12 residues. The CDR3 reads CAWLTENTEAFF. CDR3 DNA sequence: TGTGCCTGGTTGACAGAAAACACTGAAGCTTTCTTT.

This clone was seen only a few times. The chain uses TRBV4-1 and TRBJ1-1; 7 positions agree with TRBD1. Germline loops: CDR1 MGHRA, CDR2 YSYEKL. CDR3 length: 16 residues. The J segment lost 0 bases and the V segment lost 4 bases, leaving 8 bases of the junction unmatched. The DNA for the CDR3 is TGCGCCAGCAGCCCCCGACAGGGAAAACTGAACACTGAAGCTTTCTTT. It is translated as CASSPRQGKLNTEAFF.

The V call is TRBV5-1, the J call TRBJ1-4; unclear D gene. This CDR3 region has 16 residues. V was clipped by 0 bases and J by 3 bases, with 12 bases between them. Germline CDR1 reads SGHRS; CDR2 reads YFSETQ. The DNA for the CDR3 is TGCGCCAGCAGCTTGGCCCCGGGTCCGGCTAATGAAAAACTGTTTTTT. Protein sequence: CASSLAPGPANEKLFF.